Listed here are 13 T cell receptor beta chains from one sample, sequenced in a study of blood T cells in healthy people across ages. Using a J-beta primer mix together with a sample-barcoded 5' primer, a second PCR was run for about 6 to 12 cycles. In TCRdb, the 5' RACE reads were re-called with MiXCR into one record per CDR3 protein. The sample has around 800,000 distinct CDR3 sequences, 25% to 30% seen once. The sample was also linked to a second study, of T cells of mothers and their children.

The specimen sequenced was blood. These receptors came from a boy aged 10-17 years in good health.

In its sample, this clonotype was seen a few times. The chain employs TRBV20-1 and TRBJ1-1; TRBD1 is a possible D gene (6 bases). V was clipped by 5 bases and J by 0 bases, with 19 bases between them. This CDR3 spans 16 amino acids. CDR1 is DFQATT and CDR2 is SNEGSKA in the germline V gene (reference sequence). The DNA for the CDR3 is TGCAGTGCTGGGACACTCGCTTTTCCCATGAACACTGAAGCTTTCTTT. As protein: CSAGTLAFPMNTEAFF.

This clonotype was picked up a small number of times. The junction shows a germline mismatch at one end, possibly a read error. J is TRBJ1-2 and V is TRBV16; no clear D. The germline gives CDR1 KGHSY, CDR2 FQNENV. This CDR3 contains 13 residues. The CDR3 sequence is CASSPKGSSGYTF. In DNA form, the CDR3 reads TGTGCTAGCAGCCCGAAAGGAAGTAGTGGCTACACCTTC.

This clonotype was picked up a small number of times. DNA for the CDR3: TGTGCCAGCAGTCTAGTGTGGCAGGGAAGCTCAAGTGGCTACACCTTC. Translation gives CASSLVWQGSSSGYTF. V and J are TRBV7-2 and TRBJ1-2, with a weak D call TRBD1 (5 bases). The germline CDR1 and CDR2 sequences are SGHTA and FQGNSA. V was cut by 6 bases and J by 7 bases, with 24 bases left in between. The CDR3 sequence is 16 residues long.

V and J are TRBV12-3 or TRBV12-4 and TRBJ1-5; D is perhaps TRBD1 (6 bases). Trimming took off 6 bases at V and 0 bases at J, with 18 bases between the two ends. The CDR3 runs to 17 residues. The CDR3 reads CASSLRQAPYSNQPQHF. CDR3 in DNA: TGTGCCAGCAGCCTACGACAGGCGCCTTATAGCAATCAGCCCCAGCATTTT.

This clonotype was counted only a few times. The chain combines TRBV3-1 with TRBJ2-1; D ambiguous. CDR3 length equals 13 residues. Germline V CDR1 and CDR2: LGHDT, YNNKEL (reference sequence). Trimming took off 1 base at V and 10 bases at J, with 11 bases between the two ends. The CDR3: CASSQALQSEQFF. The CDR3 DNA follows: TGTGCCAGCAGCCAAGCACTTCAAAGCGAGCAGTTCTTC.

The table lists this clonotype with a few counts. The CDR3, as DNA: TGTGCTAGTGGTTCGCGGCAGGGAAAAGCCAAAAACATTCAGTACTTC. Translated, it gives CASGSRQGKAKNIQYF. The gene calls are TRBV12-5 and TRBJ2-4, with a possible D match to TRBD1 (5 bases). Trimming took off 4 bases at V and 0 bases at J, with 13 bases between the two ends. The germline V gene encodes CDR1 LGHNT and CDR2 FRNRAP. The CDR3 length is 16 residues.

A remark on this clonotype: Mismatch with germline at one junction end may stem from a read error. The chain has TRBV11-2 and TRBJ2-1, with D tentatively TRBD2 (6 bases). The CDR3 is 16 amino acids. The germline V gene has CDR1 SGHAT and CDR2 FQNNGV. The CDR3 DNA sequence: TGTGCCAGCAGCCCGCGACTAGATATATCCTACGATGAGCAGTTCTTC. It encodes CASSPRLDISYDEQFF.

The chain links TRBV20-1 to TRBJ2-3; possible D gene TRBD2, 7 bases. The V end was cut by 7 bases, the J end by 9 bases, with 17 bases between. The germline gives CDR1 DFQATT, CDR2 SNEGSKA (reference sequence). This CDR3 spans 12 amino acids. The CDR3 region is CSVAGAGRTQYF. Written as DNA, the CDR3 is TGCAGTGTCGCGGGGGCAGGTCGGACGCAGTATTTT.

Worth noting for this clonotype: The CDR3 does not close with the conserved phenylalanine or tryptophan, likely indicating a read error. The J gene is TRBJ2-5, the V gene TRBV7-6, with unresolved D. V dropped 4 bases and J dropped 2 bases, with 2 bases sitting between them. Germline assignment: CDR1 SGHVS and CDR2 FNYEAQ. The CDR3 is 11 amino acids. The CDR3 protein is CASSWQETQYL. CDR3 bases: TGTGCCAGCAGCTGGCAAGAGACCCAGTACCTC.

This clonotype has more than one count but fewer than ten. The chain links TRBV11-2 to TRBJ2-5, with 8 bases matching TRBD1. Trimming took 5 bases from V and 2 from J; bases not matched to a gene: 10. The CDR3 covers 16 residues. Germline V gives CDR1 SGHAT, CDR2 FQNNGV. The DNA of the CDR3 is TGTGCCAGCAGCGCAGGACAGGGCGACGCTCAAGAGACCCAGTACTTC. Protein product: CASSAGQGDAQETQYF.

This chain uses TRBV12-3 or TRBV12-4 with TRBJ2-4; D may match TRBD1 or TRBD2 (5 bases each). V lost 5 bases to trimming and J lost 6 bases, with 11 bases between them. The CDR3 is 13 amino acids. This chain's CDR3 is CASSRDGSNIQYF. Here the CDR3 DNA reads TGTGCCAGCAGTCGGGACGGATCAAACATTCAGTACTTC.

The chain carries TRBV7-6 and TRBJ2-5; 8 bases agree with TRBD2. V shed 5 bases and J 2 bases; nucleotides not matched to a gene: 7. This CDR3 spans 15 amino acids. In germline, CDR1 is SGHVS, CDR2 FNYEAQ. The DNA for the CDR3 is TGTGCCAGCAGCCCCGGGGGCGGGGGGCAAGAGACCCAGTACTTC. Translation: CASSPGGGGQETQYF.

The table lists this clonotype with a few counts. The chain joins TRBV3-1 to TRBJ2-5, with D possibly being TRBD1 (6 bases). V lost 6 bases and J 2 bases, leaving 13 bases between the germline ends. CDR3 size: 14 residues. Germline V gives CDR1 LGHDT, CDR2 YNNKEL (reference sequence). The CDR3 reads CASRPNRDQETQYF. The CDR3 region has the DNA TGTGCCAGCAGACCCAACAGGGATCAAGAGACCCAGTACTTC.